This paragraph reports one TCR beta chain. The record originates from a study of blood T cells in healthy people across ages. Donors gave around 9.3 milliliters of peripheral blood apiece. Germline V gene lookup returns CDR1 SGDLS and CDR2 YYNGEE. This CDR3 is 15 amino acids long. The junction had 1 base not matched to a gene; V was cut back by 2 bases and J by 0 bases. Using a J-beta primer mix together with a sample-barcoded 5' primer, a second PCR was run for roughly 6 to 12 cycles. Each CDR3 protein is one row after TCRdb ran MiXCR on the 5' RACE reads. The sample yields a few hundred thousand distinct CDR3 sequences, approximately 25% seen once.

V is TRBV9 and J is TRBJ1-3; 8 bases align to TRBD1. The receptor was derived from a woman aged 70-85 years in good health. Sequencing was performed on blood. CDR3 amino acids: CASSVGQGSGNTIYF. DNA of the CDR3: TGTGCCAGCAGCGTTGGACAGGGCTCTGGAAACACCATATATTTT.